This TCR beta chain stems from a study of control samples from healthy donors and cancer patients (dated by TCRdb to 2020 to 2021). A word on this clone: Its antigen is not yet known. There are no base qualities to consult, and no much larger clone falls within one base.

The CDR3 starts with the cysteine, ends with the phenylalanine, and has 12 residues. The retained sequence is limited to the CDR3, 36 bases, with the frame set at the first base. The germline V gene (reference sequence) specifies LGHDT as CDR1 and YNNKEL as CDR2. V was cut back by 5 bases and J by 5 bases, leaving a gap of 9 bases between them. Receptor libraries were prepared by the immunoSEQ multiplex PCR assay. TCRdb took over this immuneACCESS table, retaining in-frame rearrangements with V and J assigned. Such tables are incomplete; in checked studies, under half of the missing clones stem from an unresolved V gene, and the remainder is unexplained. The sample contains roughly 68,000 clones, over 80% of them found a single time. Of the sample, approximately 15% falls within the top ten clones.

The source is a man in his fifties or sixties in good health. The sample was blood. The V and J genes are TRBV3-1 (or the pseudogene TRBV3-2) and TRBJ2-5; the D segment could be TRBD1, given 6 matching bases. The DNA sequence is as follows: TGTGCCAGCAGCATTAGGGGGGAGACCCAGTACTTC. Translation gives CASSIRGETQYF.